The clone carrying this TCR beta chain was counted ten times or more. Its antigen is still unknown. Together with a sample-barcoded 5' primer, a J-beta primer mix was included in a second PCR lasting roughly 6 to 12 cycles. TCRdb re-called the 5' RACE reads through MiXCR, storing one row per CDR3 protein. The sample lists 1.5 million to 2 million distinct CDR3 sequences, roughly 27% seen once, with roughly 8% in the top ten. The source of the sample is a study of blood T cells in healthy people across ages. V shed 5 bases and J shed 7 bases, with 14 bases lying between them. Germline values: CDR1 MNHEY, CDR2 SMNVEV (reference sequence). CDR3 length: 13 amino acids. General study points: The fall in TCR beta diversity per million T cells was roughly linear with age. Naive and antigen-experienced cells were not separated, limiting conclusive comparison. The study found more naive CD4+ cells and higher diversity in long-lived than aged donors.

The gene calls are TRBV27 and TRBJ2-5, with TRBD1 as a possible D gene (6 bases). Sequenced: blood. The source of this sequence is a woman aged 30 to 39 in good health. The CDR3 DNA reads TGTGCCAGCAGTCCAGGGGTGGTTGGGACCCAGTACTTC. Protein product: CASSPGVVGTQYF.